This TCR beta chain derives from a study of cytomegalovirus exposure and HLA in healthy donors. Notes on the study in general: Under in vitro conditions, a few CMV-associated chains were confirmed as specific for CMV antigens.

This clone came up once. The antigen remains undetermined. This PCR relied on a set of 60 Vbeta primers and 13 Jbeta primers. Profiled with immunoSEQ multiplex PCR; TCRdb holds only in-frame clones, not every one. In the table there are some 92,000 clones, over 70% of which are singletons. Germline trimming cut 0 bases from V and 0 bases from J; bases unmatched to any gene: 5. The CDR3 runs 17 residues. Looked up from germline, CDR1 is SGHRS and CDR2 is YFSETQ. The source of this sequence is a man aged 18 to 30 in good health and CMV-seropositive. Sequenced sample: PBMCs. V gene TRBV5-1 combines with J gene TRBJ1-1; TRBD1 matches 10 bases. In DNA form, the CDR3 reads TGCGCCAGCAGCTTGGCTGGGACAGGGGCGATGAACACTGAAGCTTTCTTT. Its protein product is CASSLAGTGAMNTEAFF.